The 5 T cell receptor beta chains below were found in one sample sequenced in a study of blood T cell repertoires in COVID-19. The protocol was immunoSEQ multiplex PCR, while the TCRdb copy is restricted to in-frame clones and leaves out a portion. The table records under 200,000 clones, approximately 82% of them present only once. Sequenced: PBMCs or T cells enriched from blood (not recorded which). The receptors come from a woman aged 60-70 years with acute COVID-19.

The chain joins TRBV9 to TRBJ2-3; 8 nucleotides line up with TRBD2. Germline values: CDR1 SGDLS, CDR2 YYNGEE. The CDR3 has 15 residues. J lost 4 bases, V lost 3 bases, and 7 bases had no gene match. DNA of the CDR3: TGTGCCAGCAGCGGACTAGCGAGTCCCTCAGATACGCAGTATTTT. This sequence encodes CASSGLASPSDTQYF.

V gene TRBV6-5 combines with J gene TRBJ1-2; 7 bases are a match to TRBD1. Unmatched junction bases numbered 13, after V lost 10 bases and J lost 8 bases. CDR3 length equals 13 residues. Germline lookup yields CDR1 MNHEY and CDR2 SVGAGI. The CDR3 region is CATRDSRRSGYTF. In DNA form, the CDR3 reads TGTGCCACCCGGGACAGTCGTAGGTCCGGCTACACCTTC.

This clone was seen a single time. The V and J genes are TRBV6-2 or TRBV6-3 and TRBJ1-5; the match to TRBD1 covers 7 bases. CDR3 length equals 15 residues. The junction had 11 bases not matched to a gene; V was cut back by 6 bases and J by 6 bases. Germline CDR1 is MNHEY and CDR2 is SVGEGT. The CDR3 spells CASSHQGGYSQPQHF. The CDR3 coding sequence is TGTGCCAGCAGCCACCAGGGGGGATACAGTCAGCCCCAGCATTTT.

The V gene is TRBV4-3, the J gene TRBJ2-1; 8 bases agree with TRBD2. The junction had 4 bases not matched to a gene; V was cut back by 0 bases and J by 6 bases. The CDR3 length is 15 residues. Germline CDR1 LGHNA, CDR2 YSLEER. CDR3 protein: CASSQEWTSPNEQFF. CDR3 coding DNA: TGCGCCAGCAGCCAAGAGTGGACTAGCCCCAATGAGCAGTTCTTC.

This clone is a singleton in its sample. The chain couples TRBV28 to TRBJ1-5, with D perhaps TRBD1 (5 bases). Trimming cost V 6 bases and J 7 bases, with 16 bases left between them. This CDR3 spans 14 amino acids. Germline V lookup: CDR1 MDHEN, CDR2 SYDVKM. The DNA for the CDR3 is TGTGCCAGCAGGGGGGGTGGCGCGCACCAGCCCCAGCATTTT. It is translated as CASRGGGAHQPQHF.